A selection of T cell receptor beta chains follows, all from one sample in a study of cytomegalovirus exposure and HLA in healthy donors. Data came from immunoSEQ multiplex PCR; TCRdb stores just in-frame clones and leaves some out. The data contain around 170,000 clones, approximately 80% of them seen just once; the ten biggest clones take up around 1.4%. The sample taken for sequencing was PBMCs. The receptors derive from a girl between 10 and 17 years old in good health and CMV-seropositive. CDR3s include the opening cysteine and the closing phenylalanine or tryptophan. A D gene is named only where the DNA matches it firmly. Clone size is shown for a subset of rows, as once, few, many or a class of expanded clone.

CDR3: CASSQDRGGTYNEQFF; DNA: TGCGCCAGCAGCCAAGATCGTGGGGGGACCTACAATGAGCAGTTCTTC; size: NA; V: TRBV4-1; J: TRBJ2-1; D: NA
CDR3: CASSLGDTTGELFF; DNA: TGTGCCAGCAGTTTAGGGGACACCACCGGGGAGCTGTTTTTT; size: NA; V: TRBV27; J: TRBJ2-2; D: NA
CDR3: CASTHIWQEAYEQYF; DNA: TGTGCCAGCACCCATATATGGCAGGAGGCCTACGAGCAGTACTTC; size: NA; V: TRBV28; J: TRBJ2-7; D: NA
CDR3: CASSPSATRSEQYF; DNA: TGTGCCAGCAGCCCTTCGGCGACTAGAAGCGAGCAGTACTTC; size: few; V: TRBV7-2; J: TRBJ2-7; D: NA
CDR3: CASSAGEVYEQYF; DNA: TGTGCCAGCTCAGCGGGAGAAGTTTACGAGCAGTACTTC; size: NA; V: TRBV6-6; J: TRBJ2-7; D: TRBD2
CDR3: CAISEREGPYEQYF; DNA: TGTGCCATCAGTGAGCGGGAGGGCCCCTACGAGCAGTACTTC; size: NA; V: TRBV10-3; J: TRBJ2-7; D: TRBD2
CDR3: CASSGAESSFEQYF; DNA: TGCGCCAGCAGCGGTGCGGAATCTAGTTTCGAGCAGTACTTC; size: NA; V: TRBV5-1; J: TRBJ2-7; D: NA
CDR3: CASRRVFRDGTVDYEQYF; DNA: TGTGCCAGCAGGAGAGTGTTCCGAGATGGGACAGTGGACTACGAGCAGTACTTC; size: NA; V: TRBV27; J: TRBJ2-7; D: TRBD1
CDR3: CSVGGWKAQTGTEAFF; DNA: TGCAGCGTTGGAGGCTGGAAGGCGCAGACGGGAACTGAAGCTTTCTTT; size: NA; V: TRBV29-1; J: TRBJ1-1; D: NA
CDR3: CASSQPSPGTQEQYF; DNA: TGTGCCAGCAGCCAACCATCGCCTGGGACTCAAGAGCAGTACTTC; size: NA; V: TRBV28; J: TRBJ2-7; D: NA
CDR3: CASRSATNEKLFF; DNA: TGCGCCAGCAGGTCTGCAACTAATGAAAAACTGTTTTTT; size: NA; V: TRBV5-1; J: TRBJ1-4; D: NA
CDR3: CASSLVGTYEQYF; DNA: TGCGCCAGCAGCTTGGTCGGGACCTACGAGCAGTACTTC; size: NA; V: TRBV5-1; J: TRBJ2-7; D: NA
CDR3: CASSLKSGYTGELFF; DNA: TGTGCCAGCAGTTTGAAGTCGGGGTATACCGGGGAGCTGTTTTTT; size: NA; V: TRBV27; J: TRBJ2-2; D: NA
CDR3: CASSIRGLAHEQYF; DNA: TGTGCCAGTAGTATCCGGGGACTAGCCCACGAGCAGTACTTC; size: once; V: TRBV19; J: TRBJ2-7; D: TRBD2
CDR3: CASSVGLGGENTEAFF; DNA: TGTGCCAGCAGCGTAGGATTGGGGGGAGAAAACACTGAAGCTTTCTTT; size: NA; V: TRBV9; J: TRBJ1-1; D: NA
CDR3: CASSPLPTGPGTGELFF; DNA: TGTGCCAGCAGCCCACTCCCCACGGGTCCGGGCACCGGGGAGCTGTTTTTT; size: NA; V: TRBV7-8; J: TRBJ2-2; D: NA
CDR3: CASSHIEWTGEGERNQPQHF; DNA: TGCGCCAGCAGTCATATAGAATGGACAGGGGAAGGGGAGCGGAATCAGCCCCAGCATTTT; size: few; V: TRBV23-1; J: TRBJ1-5; D: TRBD1
CDR3: CASSLSTSGQETQYF; DNA: TGTGCCAGCAGTTTATCTACTAGCGGCCAAGAGACCCAGTACTTC; size: few; V: TRBV27; J: TRBJ2-5; D: TRBD2
CDR3: CASGLVVGQGTQETQYF; DNA: TGTGCTAGTGGTTTGGTAGTCGGGCAGGGAACCCAAGAGACCCAGTACTTC; size: NA; V: TRBV12-5; J: TRBJ2-5; D: NA
CDR3: CASSIGTDSNQPQHF; DNA: TGTGCCAGTAGTATCGGGACAGATAGCAATCAGCCCCAGCATTTT; size: NA; V: TRBV19; J: TRBJ1-5; D: TRBD1
CDR3: CASSLDPRASTDTQYF; DNA: TGTGCCAGCAGCTTAGACCCGAGGGCTAGCACAGATACGCAGTATTTT; size: NA; V: TRBV11-2; J: TRBJ2-3; D: NA
CDR3: CAYLTGGIGNTIYF; DNA: TGTGCCTATTTGACAGGGGGCATTGGAAACACCATATATTTT; size: NA; V: TRBV30; J: TRBJ1-3; D: TRBD1
CDR3: CAWSVVSRVTDTQYF; DNA: TGTGCCTGGAGTGTTGTTTCCAGGGTAACAGATACGCAGTATTTT; size: NA; V: TRBV30; J: TRBJ2-3; D: NA
CDR3: CASSARTGGEAFF; DNA: TGTGCCAGCAGTGCCCGGACAGGGGGCGAAGCTTTCTTT; size: NA; V: TRBV25-1; J: TRBJ1-1; D: TRBD1